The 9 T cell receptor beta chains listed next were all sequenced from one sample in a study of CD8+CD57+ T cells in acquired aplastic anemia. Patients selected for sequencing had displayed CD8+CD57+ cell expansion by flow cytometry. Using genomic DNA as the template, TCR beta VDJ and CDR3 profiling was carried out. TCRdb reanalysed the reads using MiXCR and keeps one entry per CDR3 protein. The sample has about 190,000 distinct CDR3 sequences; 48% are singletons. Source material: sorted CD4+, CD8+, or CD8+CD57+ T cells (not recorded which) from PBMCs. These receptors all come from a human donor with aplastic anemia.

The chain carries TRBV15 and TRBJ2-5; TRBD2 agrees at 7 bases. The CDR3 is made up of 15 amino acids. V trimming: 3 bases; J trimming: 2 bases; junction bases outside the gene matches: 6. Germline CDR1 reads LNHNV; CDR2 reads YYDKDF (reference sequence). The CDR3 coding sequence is TGTGCCACCAGCAGTAAAACAGCGGGACAAGAGACCCAGTACTTC. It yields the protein CATSSKTAGQETQYF. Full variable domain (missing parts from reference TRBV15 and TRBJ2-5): DAMVIQNPRYQVTQFGKPVTLSCSQTLNHNVMYWYQQKSSQAPKLLFHYYDKDFNNEADTPDNFQSRRPNTSFCFLDIRSPGLGDTAMYLCATSSKTAGQETQYFGPGTRLLVL.

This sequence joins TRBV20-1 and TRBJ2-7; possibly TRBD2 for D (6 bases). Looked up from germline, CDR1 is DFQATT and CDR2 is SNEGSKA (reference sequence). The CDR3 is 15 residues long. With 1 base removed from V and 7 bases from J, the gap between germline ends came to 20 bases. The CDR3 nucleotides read TGCAGTGCTAGAGTTGGGGGACTTTCCCTTGGGGAGCAGTACTTC. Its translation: CSARVGGLSLGEQYF.

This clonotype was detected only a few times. The CDR3 loop is CASSLRPLGANEKLFF. In DNA form, the CDR3 reads TGTGCCAGCAGTTTACGCCCCCTTGGAGCTAATGAAAAACTGTTTTTT. This sequence joins TRBV27 and TRBJ1-4; D not certain. CDR1 and CDR2 from the germline V gene are MNHEY and SMNVEV (reference sequence). The length of the CDR3 is 16 residues. V dropped 2 bases and J dropped 3 bases, with 13 bases sitting between them.

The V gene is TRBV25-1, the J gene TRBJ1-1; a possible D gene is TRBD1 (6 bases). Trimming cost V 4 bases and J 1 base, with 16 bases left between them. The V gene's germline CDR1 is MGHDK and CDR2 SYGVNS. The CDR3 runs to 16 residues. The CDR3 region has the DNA TGTGCCAGCAGTGCATTCGACAGGTACACGAACACTGAAGCTTTCTTT. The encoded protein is CASSAFDRYTNTEAFF.

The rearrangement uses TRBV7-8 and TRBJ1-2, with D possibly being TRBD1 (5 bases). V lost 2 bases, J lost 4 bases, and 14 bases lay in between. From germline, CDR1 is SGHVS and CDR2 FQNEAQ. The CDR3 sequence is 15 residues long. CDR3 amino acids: CASSLRLGGGYGYTF. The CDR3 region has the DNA TGTGCCAGCAGCTTACGGTTGGGGGGAGGCTATGGCTACACCTTC.

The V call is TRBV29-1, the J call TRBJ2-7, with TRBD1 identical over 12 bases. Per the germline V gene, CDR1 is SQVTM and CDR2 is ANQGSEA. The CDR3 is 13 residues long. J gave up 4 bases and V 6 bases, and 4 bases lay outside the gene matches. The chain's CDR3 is CSVGTGGAYEQYF. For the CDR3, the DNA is TGCAGCGTCGGGACAGGGGGCGCGTACGAGCAGTACTTC.

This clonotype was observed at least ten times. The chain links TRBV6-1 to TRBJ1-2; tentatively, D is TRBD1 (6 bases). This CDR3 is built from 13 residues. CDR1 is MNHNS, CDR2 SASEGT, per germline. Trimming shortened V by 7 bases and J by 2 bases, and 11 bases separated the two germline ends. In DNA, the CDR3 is TGTGCCAGCACCAAGAGGGGGAACTATGGCTACACCTTC. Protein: CASTKRGNYGYTF.

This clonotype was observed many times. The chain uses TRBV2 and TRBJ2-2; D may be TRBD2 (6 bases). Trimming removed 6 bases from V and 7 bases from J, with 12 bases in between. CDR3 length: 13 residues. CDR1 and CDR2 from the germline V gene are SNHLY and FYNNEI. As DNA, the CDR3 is TGTGCCAGCAGCCGGGACTCGTTCGGGGAGCTGTTTTTT. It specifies CASSRDSFGELFF.

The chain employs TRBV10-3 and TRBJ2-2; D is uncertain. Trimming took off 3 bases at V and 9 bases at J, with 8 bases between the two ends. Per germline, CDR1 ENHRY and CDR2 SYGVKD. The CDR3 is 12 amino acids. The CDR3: CAISDSLRELFF. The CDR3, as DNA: TGTGCCATCAGTGACTCGTTGCGGGAGCTGTTTTTT.